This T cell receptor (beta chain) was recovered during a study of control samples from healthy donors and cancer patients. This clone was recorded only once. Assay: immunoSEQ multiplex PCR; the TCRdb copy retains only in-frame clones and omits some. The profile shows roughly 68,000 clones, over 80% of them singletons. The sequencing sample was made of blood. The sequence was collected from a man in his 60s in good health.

CDR3 bases: TGTGCCAGCAGCTCGGACAGTAAAAACATTCAGTACTTC. Translation: CASSSDSKNIQYF. This chain joins TRBV5-6 and TRBJ2-4, with D tentatively TRBD1 (6 bases). Trimming pared 3 bases from V and 4 bases from J, leaving 8 bases between. The CDR3 sequence is 13 residues long. CDR1 is SGHDT, CDR2 YYEEEE, per germline.